The present T cell receptor (beta chain) was sequenced within a study of Ad26.COV2.S vaccination and SARS-CoV-2 variants (dated by TCRdb to about 2021). Study-wide context: TCRbeta repertoire sequencing served as the tool for gauging how specific and how broad the SARS-CoV-2-reactive T cell receptors were following Ad26.COV2.S vaccination. A total of some 30 samples were included in the TCR-sequenced set, comprising roughly 19 Ad26.COV2.S vaccine recipients, 5 placebo recipients and 8 SARS-CoV-2 convalescent individuals. Broad study findings and their caveats: Vaccine and placebo recipients had similar non-spike TCR breadth, a finding consistent with the vaccine containing only spike. Compared with placebo recipients, Ad26.COV2.S recipients showed higher spike-specific TCR breadth (P = 0.0014). The authors noted that the TCR breadth and depth analyses may have underestimated total T cell responses. After vaccination, substantial breadth of spike-specific CD8+ and CD4+ T cell responses was reported.

TCRbeta CDR3 regions were sequenced with the immunoSEQ Assay. After extraction, genomic DNA underwent amplification by bias-controlled multiplex PCR, followed by high-throughput sequencing. As for the authors' bioinformatics: To quantify the absolute abundance of every unique TCRbeta CDR3 region, sequences were collapsed and filtered. T cell fraction was estimated by normalizing TCRbeta template counts to usable DNA, with usable DNA measured through amplification of reference genes found in all nucleated cells. Repertoire TCRs were annotated as SARS-CoV-2-specific by exact matching of V gene, CDR3 amino acid sequence and J gene to a known reactive TCR set. The reference SARS-CoV-2 TCR set came from MIRA and was filtered for enrichment in COVID-19-positive ImmuneCODE repertoires, removing public or cross-reactive TCRs. Using the MIRA antigens, annotated TCRs were further analysed by specific ORF or by position within an ORF. Depth was the summed frequency of annotated unique rearrangements, while breadth was defined as annotated unique rearrangements over total unique productive rearrangements. Group comparisons of TCR breadth used two-sided Wilcoxon rank-sum tests. TCRdb re-hosts the immuneACCESS table, in-frame sequences only. Its copies lack some clones; in the studies checked, an unresolved V gene accounts for under half of them, and the cause for the rest is not known. That table gives V, J and clone size, and the DNA gave D and trimming. Within this sample are about 350,000 clones, with roughly 94% of them counted one time only. The ten largest clones represent 3% to 5% of the sample.

Comment on this clone: Its antigen target is currently unknown. Base qualities are not provided; no much larger clone lies one nucleotide away.

V drops 0 bases and J drops 3 bases, leaving 11 bases in between. The germline V gene sets CDR1 to MNHEY and CDR2 to SVGEGT. There are 15 amino acids in the CDR3, from cysteine to phenylalanine inclusive. The only DNA kept is the CDR3, 45 bases in frame from the first base. Interpreted using the paper, the time point label stands for: individuals recovered from natural SARS-CoV-2 infection. Material: peripheral blood, obtained after recovery from COVID-19. The rearrangement combines TRBV6-2 or TRBV6-3 with TRBJ1-2, with an unclear D gene assignment. The sequence was obtained from a human donor who had recovered from COVID-19. The bases read TGTGCCAGCAGTTACTCCCCAGCCCGAGACTATGGCTACACCTTC. Translation gives CASSYSPARDYGYTF.